A single T cell receptor (beta chain) is shown here with its context. TCRdb's copy holds only in-frame clones and misses some; the assay was immunoSEQ multiplex PCR. The top ten hold about 2.1% of the sample, which has roughly 160,000 clones, 83% seen once. This entry is derived from a study of blood T cell repertoires in COVID-19. The V and J ends lost 2 bases and 8 bases, in that order; junction bases with no gene match: 6. Germline V gene lookup returns CDR1 SGHRS and CDR2 YFSETQ. CDR3 length equals 15 residues. Sequencing input: peripheral blood. This TCR was sampled from an elderly woman with acute or convalescent COVID-19. The chain employs TRBV5-1 and TRBJ1-6; TRBD1 matches 8 bases. In nucleotides, the CDR3 is TGCGCCAGCAGCTTAGCAGGGGGCGGATATTCACCCCTCCACTTT. Translating it yields CASSLAGGGYSPLHF.